The 21 T cell receptor beta chains below all came from one sample that was sequenced in a study of CD8 T cells in ankylosing spondylitis (dated by TCRdb to about 2017). Their cognate antigens are unknown. The protocol used for the library was 5' RACE. Sequencing was carried out with an Illumina HiSeq 2500. TCRdb trimmed the raw reads at Q25, called clones with MiXCR and kept productive beta chains. Rows with one shared CDR3 protein collapse into an entry with the most common genes and DNA. This sample is represented by roughly 440,000 distinct CDR3 sequences; more than 15% of them were singletons. In total, the top ten clones hold 1% of the sample. Study-wide findings and limitations: A TCR beta motif made up of several highly homologous amino acid variants appeared to be characteristic of blood from ankylosing spondylitis patients.

The specimen was blood, either unsorted or a sorted T cell fraction (not recorded which). These receptors all stem from a male donor with ankylosing spondylitis.

This clonotype was found a few times. The rearrangement links TRBV3-1 to TRBJ1-1; D unresolved. The CDR3 loop spans 16 amino acids. Germline assignment: CDR1 LGHDT and CDR2 YNNKEL (reference sequence). Between the trimmed V and J ends, which lost 0 bases and 3 bases, there was a span of 14 bases. The CDR3 loop reads CASSQDLGSMDTEAFF. For the CDR3, the DNA is TGTGCCAGCAGCCAAGATCTTGGCAGTATGGACACTGAAGCTTTCTTT. Looking up the rest from reference TRBV3-1 and TRBJ1-1 gives the full variable domain: DTAVSQTPKYLVTQMGNDKSIKCEQNLGHDTMYWYKQDSKKFLKIMFSYNNKELIINETVPNRFSPKSPDKAHLNLHINSLELGDSAVYFCASSQDLGSMDTEAFFGQGTRLTVV.

This clonotype was detected a few times. The chain has TRBV3-1 and TRBJ1-1; a weak D match, TRBD1 (6 bases). Trimming removed 1 base from V and 8 bases from J, with 17 bases in between. This CDR3 has 15 amino acids. CDR1 is LGHDT, CDR2 YNNKEL, per germline (reference sequence). The CDR3 loop reads CASSQAQTAGQEAFF. DNA of the CDR3: TGTGCCAGCAGCCAAGCACAAACAGCCGGACAGGAAGCTTTCTTT.

This clonotype was found a few times. The V call is TRBV5-1, the J call TRBJ2-5; tentative D call: TRBD1 (5 bases). Trimming took 4 bases from V and 4 from J, leaving 11 bases between them. This CDR3 is built from 13 residues. Per germline, CDR1 SGHRS and CDR2 YFSETQ. The CDR3 sequence: CASSVRVRETQYF. In DNA, the CDR3 is TGCGCCAGCAGCGTCAGGGTCAGAGAGACCCAGTACTTC.

This chain links TRBV20-1 with TRBJ2-1; 10 bases align to TRBD2. Germline V gene lookup returns CDR1 DFQATT and CDR2 SNEGSKA (reference sequence). V gave up 1 base and J gave up 5 bases; unmatched junction bases: 14. The CDR3 has 18 amino acids. The CDR3 is CSARGLAGAPRRDNEQFF. CDR3 DNA sequence: TGCAGTGCTAGAGGTCTAGCGGGGGCTCCGAGGAGAGACAATGAGCAGTTCTTC.

The table lists this clonotype with a few counts. V usage is TRBV15 and J usage is TRBJ2-7, with D possibly TRBD2 on 5 matching bases. Trimming stripped 3 bases from V and 2 bases from J, with 14 bases between. This CDR3 contains 15 residues. Per the germline V gene, CDR1 is LNHNV and CDR2 is YYDKDF (reference sequence). CDR3 nucleotide sequence: TGTGCCACCAGCAGGGCGGACTTTATAGCCTACGAGCAGTACTTC. It codes for CATSRADFIAYEQYF.

This clonotype occurred a few times. The chain employs TRBV12-3 or TRBV12-4 and TRBJ2-6, with unresolved D. V lost 1 base to trimming and J lost 3 bases, with 7 bases between them. The CDR3 is made up of 15 amino acids. The CDR3 nucleotides are TGTGCCAGCAGTTTAGGGTCTAATGGGGCCAACGTCCTGACTTTC. This translates into CASSLGSNGANVLTF.

The chain uses TRBV5-1 and TRBJ2-2; TRBD2 matches at 14 bases. The CDR3 has 17 amino acids. Trimming at V came to 3 bases and at J to 6 bases, leaving 7 bases not matched to a gene. The germline V gene encodes CDR1 SGHRS and CDR2 YFSETQ. This CDR3 is CASSWGLAGARAGELFF. The DNA of the CDR3 is TGCGCCAGCAGCTGGGGACTAGCGGGAGCTCGGGCCGGGGAGCTGTTTTTT. The whole variable domain, remainder taken from reference TRBV5-1 and TRBJ2-2, is KAGVTQTPRYLIKTRGQQVTLSCSPISGHRSVSWYQQTPGQGLQFLFEYFSETQRNKGNFPGRFSGRQFSNSRSEMNVSTLELGDSALYLCASSWGLAGARAGELFFGEGSRLTVL.

V and J are TRBV7-6 and TRBJ2-1; no definite D call. Trimming cost V 2 bases and J 7 bases, with 15 bases left between them. Germline assignment: CDR1 SGHVS and CDR2 FNYEAQ. The CDR3 has 15 residues. This chain's CDR3 is CASSLYRTTVNEQFF. The DNA for the CDR3 is TGTGCCAGCAGCTTATATAGGACCACTGTAAATGAGCAGTTCTTC.

The rearrangement joins TRBV12-3 or TRBV12-4 to TRBJ1-2, with 7 bases matching TRBD1. This CDR3 comprises 15 residues. The junction had 7 bases not matched to a gene; V was cut back by 1 base and J by 5 bases. The CDR3 is CASSLGPDRTYGYTF. Written as DNA, the CDR3 is TGTGCCAGCAGTTTAGGCCCGGACAGGACATATGGCTACACCTTC.

A few counts support this clonotype. This chain uses TRBV11-2 with TRBJ2-7; a weak D match, TRBD1 (5 bases). V lost 0 bases to trimming and J lost 3 bases, with 12 bases between them. The CDR3 extends over 15 amino acids. Germline CDR1 SGHAT, CDR2 FQNNGV. As DNA, the CDR3 is TGTGCCAGCAGCTTAGAGAACGGCCAGGGCTACGAGCAGTACTTC. Protein: CASSLENGQGYEQYF. Complete variable domain (other parts from reference TRBV11-2 and TRBJ2-7): EAGVAQSPRYKIIEKRQSVAFWCNPISGHATLYWYQQILGQGPKLLIQFQNNGVVDDSQLPKDRFSAERLKGVDSTLKIQPAKLEDSAVYLCASSLENGQGYEQYFGPGTRLTVT.

V is TRBV7-2 and J is TRBJ2-1, with D uncertain. V was clipped by 6 bases and J by 4 bases, with 16 bases between them. Germline V lookup: CDR1 SGHTA, CDR2 FQGNSA. There are 15 residues in the CDR3. CDR3 sequence reads: CASSFGGPIYNEQFF. DNA for the CDR3: TGTGCCAGCAGTTTCGGTGGGCCGATTTACAATGAGCAGTTCTTC.

V usage is TRBV20-1 and J usage is TRBJ1-1; tentative D call: TRBD1 (6 bases). Germline V gives CDR1 DFQATT, CDR2 SNEGSKA (reference sequence). The ends were cut back, 6 bases at V and 6 bases at J, with 11 bases in the middle. CDR3 length: 11 amino acids. CDR3 sequence (DNA): TGCAGTGCCAAGGACAGTCCTGAAGCTTTCTTT. Translating gives CSAKDSPEAFF.

This clonotype came up many times. V usage is TRBV5-6 and J usage is TRBJ2-3; no definite D call. Per the germline V gene, CDR1 is SGHDT and CDR2 is YYEEEE. V was clipped by 4 bases and J by 2 bases, with 5 bases between them. This CDR3 comprises 12 residues. The CDR3 loop is CASSRPTDTQYF. The CDR3 DNA reads TGTGCCAGCAGCCGACCCACAGATACGCAGTATTTT.

The chain couples TRBV20-1 to TRBJ2-5; perhaps D is TRBD1 or TRBD2 (5 bases each). V lost 0 bases, J lost 4 bases, and 12 bases lay in between. The germline CDR1 and CDR2 sequences are DFQATT and SNEGSKA (reference sequence). CDR3 size: 14 residues. CDR3 region: CSARDSGRGETQYF. For the CDR3, the DNA is TGCAGTGCTAGAGATTCAGGGAGAGGAGAGACCCAGTACTTC.

In its sample, this clonotype was seen a few times. The chain recombines TRBV5-1 with TRBJ2-1; D is possibly TRBD1 (5 bases). The CDR3 is 11 amino acids. Germline V gene lookup returns CDR1 SGHRS and CDR2 YFSETQ. Trimming cost V 4 bases and J 12 bases, with 11 bases left between them. DNA of the CDR3: TGCGCCAGCAGCCCAGGACAAGGGCAGTTCTTC. It is translated as CASSPGQGQFF.

There are a few counts of this clonotype. This chain uses TRBV10-3 with TRBJ1-2; 7 bases are shared with TRBD1. There are 15 residues in the CDR3. Germline V gene sequence: CDR1 ENHRY, CDR2 SYGVKD. V dropped 6 bases and J dropped 9; count of bases not matched to a gene: 16. In DNA form, the CDR3 reads TGTGCCATCAGAGGGGACAGCTCGCTTTTGTCCCGCTACACCTTC. Protein: CAIRGDSSLLSRYTF.

The chain recombines TRBV29-1 with TRBJ1-1; 7 bases fit TRBD1. V trimming: 1 base; J trimming: 3 bases; junction bases outside the gene matches: 8. Germline CDR1 is SQVTM and CDR2 is ANQGSEA. The CDR3 is 15 amino acids. Here the CDR3 DNA reads TGCAGCGTTGAAGGTATACAGGGGCAGGACACTGAAGCTTTCTTT. Translation: CSVEGIQGQDTEAFF.

At least ten counts were recorded for this clonotype. This chain connects TRBV29-1 to TRBJ2-3; unclear D gene. The CDR3 length is 15 residues. V was trimmed by 8 bases and J by 0 bases, leaving 18 bases between them. CDR1 and CDR2 from the germline V gene are SQVTM and ANQGSEA. The CDR3 region has the DNA TGCAGCACTACGCCTTTGGGCGGTAGCACAGATACGCAGTATTTT. Amino acids: CSTTPLGGSTDTQYF.

The CDR3 nucleotides are TGTGCCAGCAGCTTAGTACAGGGGGTTGAGCAGTACTTC. Residues: CASSLVQGVEQYF. The V and J genes are TRBV7-2 and TRBJ2-7; 8 nucleotides align to TRBD1. Germline V lookup: CDR1 SGHTA, CDR2 FQGNSA. The junction had 3 bases not matched to a gene; V was cut back by 1 base and J by 7 bases. The CDR3 has 13 residues.

The V and J genes are TRBV29-1 and TRBJ1-1; 7 positions match TRBD1. The CDR3 covers 14 residues. CDR1 SQVTM and CDR2 ANQGSEA come from the germline V gene. V lost 6 bases to trimming and J lost 0 bases; unmatched junction nucleotides: 7. The CDR3 DNA reads TGCAGCGTCCCGGGACAGAACATGAACACTGAAGCTTTCTTT. Translated, it gives CSVPGQNMNTEAFF. The full variable domain, rest sourced from reference TRBV29-1 and TRBJ1-1, is SAVISQKPSRDICQRGTSLTIQCQVDSQVTMMFWYRQQPGQSLTLIATANQGSEATYESGFVIDKFPISRPNLTFSTLTVSNMSPEDSSIYLCSVPGQNMNTEAFFGQGTRLTVV.

This clonotype has more than one count but fewer than ten. The genes are TRBV2 and TRBJ2-1; D is undetermined. V lost 2 bases and J lost 6, with 8 bases in between. This CDR3 is built from 13 residues. CDR1 and CDR2 (germline): SNHLY, FYNNEI. The CDR3 DNA follows: TGTGCCAGCAGTGAACTGAGTTCCAATGAGCAGTTCTTC. Its translation is CASSELSSNEQFF.